This T cell receptor beta chain was found in a study of T cells after yellow fever vaccination. As for the study in general: Researchers used SMART-Seq v4 Ultra Low Input to prepare fractions that had low cell numbers. General observations from the study: Across the CD4 and CD8 compartments, a small share of clonotypes was present in both. Re-detected after boosting: most primary clones, almost 97% of CD4 and over 80% of CD8.

In making TCR cDNA, 5'RACE template switching added a universal primer site and UMIs to it. TCRdb reanalysed the 5' RACE reads using MiXCR and keeps one entry per CDR3 protein. The sample yields 200,000 to 300,000 distinct CDR3 sequences, over 3% seen once. This clonotype has a count of ten or more. The antigen remains unidentified. The V gene end was trimmed by 7 bases and the J gene end by 0 bases; junction bases not matched to a gene: 14. The germline V gene has CDR1 MNHEY and CDR2 SVGEGT. This CDR3 spans 17 amino acids. V usage is TRBV6-2 or TRBV6-3 and J usage is TRBJ2-5; 7 bases map to TRBD2. The clonotype was recovered from a man aged 18-30 years who received the YFV17D yellow fever vaccine. The sequenced sample was PBMCs, obtained 15 days after the yellow fever booster vaccination. DNA of the CDR3: TGTGCCAGCATGGGAGACCAGCGGGGCACGAACCAAGAGACCCAGTACTTC. Its protein is CASMGDQRGTNQETQYF.